The 28 T cell receptor beta chains presented below share a single source sample, sequenced in a study of cytomegalovirus exposure and HLA in healthy donors. A multiplex PCR was run with 60 Vbeta primers and 13 Jbeta primers. Sequenced by immunoSEQ multiplex PCR; TCRdb stores in-frame clones only, minus some. Counted here are around 140,000 clones, 79% occurring once; the ten biggest clones make up approximately 1.1%. The material sequenced was PBMCs. These receptors were taken from a male donor in good health and CMV-seronegative.

This chain connects TRBV7-8 to TRBJ1-6; a possible D gene is TRBD1 (5 bases). Germline CDR1 reads SGHVS; CDR2 reads FQNEAQ. This CDR3 comprises 16 residues. V was shortened by 2 bases and J by 7 bases, with 15 bases between the two germline ends. For the CDR3, the DNA is TGTGCCAGCAGCTTATCCCCCCAGGGTCTCAATTCACCCCTCCACTTT. It codes for CASSLSPQGLNSPLHF.

DNA of the CDR3: TGTGCCAGCAGTGAACAGGGCTCTGGAAACACCATATATTTT. It yields the protein CASSEQGSGNTIYF. This chain uses TRBV2 with TRBJ1-3; tentative D call: TRBD1 (5 bases). Germline V lookup: CDR1 SNHLY, CDR2 FYNNEI. The CDR3 is 14 amino acids. Trimming cost V 2 bases and J 0 bases, with 5 bases left between them.

This chain uses TRBV30 with TRBJ1-5, with D perhaps matching TRBD1 (6 bases). V was trimmed by 0 bases and J by 5 bases, leaving 8 bases between them. The CDR3 extends over 13 amino acids. The germline CDR1 and CDR2 sequences are GTSNPN and SVGIG (reference sequence). The CDR3 protein is CAWSVKGDQPQHF. The CDR3 DNA reads TGTGCCTGGAGTGTGAAGGGGGATCAGCCCCAGCATTTT.

The J gene is TRBJ2-5, the V gene TRBV6-5; 8 bases map to TRBD1. Trimming cost V 6 bases and J 11 bases; bases outside gene matches: 14. The CDR3 length is 14 residues. Germline assignment: CDR1 MNHEY and CDR2 SVGAGI. The CDR3 DNA follows: TGTGCCAGCAGGCGAAGACAGGGGCACGTAGGGCAGTACTTC. Residues: CASRRRQGHVGQYF.

This chain's CDR3 is CASSPQGVVEAFF. The CDR3, as DNA: TGTGCCAGCAGCCCACAGGGGGTGGTTGAAGCTTTCTTT. The chain couples TRBV2 to TRBJ1-1; 8 bases are shared with TRBD1. This CDR3 is built from 13 residues. Germline V gene lookup returns CDR1 SNHLY and CDR2 FYNNEI. Trimming cost V 6 bases and J 7 bases; bases outside gene matches: 7.

In regard to this clone: This specimen includes other DNA sequences encoding the same CDR3. The rearrangement uses TRBV5-1 and TRBJ2-1; a weak D match, TRBD2 (6 bases). The V end was cut by 0 bases, the J end by 4 bases, with 11 bases between. CDR1 and CDR2 (germline): SGHRS, YFSETQ. The CDR3 is 15 amino acids. The CDR3 sequence is CASSLEAGSYNEQFF. DNA for the CDR3: TGCGCCAGCAGCTTGGAGGCGGGGAGTTACAATGAGCAGTTCTTC.

In regard to this clone: An end of the junction differs from the germline gene, which may be a read error. The chain links TRBV29-1 to TRBJ2-7; D might be TRBD2 (5 bases). The CDR3 loop spans 13 amino acids. Germline CDR1 SQVTM, CDR2 ANQGSEA. CDR3 loop: CSVDGGFSHEQYF. The CDR3 coding sequence is TGCAGCGTTGACGGCGGGTTCTCCCACGAGCAGTACTTC.

This chain uses TRBV6-5 with TRBJ2-3; D may be TRBD2 (7 bases). The CDR3 consists of 15 residues. V dropped 3 bases and J dropped 4 bases, with 14 bases sitting between them. Germline V lookup: CDR1 MNHEY, CDR2 SVGAGI. The CDR3 nucleotides are TGTGCCAGCAGTTATGGCGGGGGCCTAGCAGATACGCAGTATTTT. This encodes CASSYGGGLADTQYF.

The chain is built from TRBV5-8 and TRBJ2-6, with D uncertain. The germline gives CDR1 SGHTS, CDR2 YDEGEE. This CDR3 has 17 amino acids. Trimming left V 5 bases short and J 0 bases short, with 15 bases between. The DNA of the CDR3 is TGTGCCAGCAGATACGACGGGTTCATCTCTGGGGCCAACGTCCTGACTTTC. It is translated as CASRYDGFISGANVLTF.

J is TRBJ2-7 and V is TRBV2, with 7 bases fitting TRBD2. Looked up from germline, CDR1 is SNHLY and CDR2 is FYNNEI. Trimming cost V 1 base and J 0 bases; bases outside gene matches: 3. The CDR3 is 15 amino acids. CDR3 nucleotide sequence: TGTGCCAGCAGTGAAGGGGGGGGGAGCTCCTACGAGCAGTACTTC. This gives the protein CASSEGGGSSYEQYF. Together with reference TRBV2 and TRBJ2-7, the CDR3 gives the full variable domain: EPEVTQTPSHQVTQMGQEVILRCVPISNHLYFYWYRQILGQKVEFLVSFYNNEISEKSEIFDDQFSVERPDGSNFTLKIRSTKLEDSAMYFCASSEGGGSSYEQYFGPGTRLTVT.

This clone has a handful of counts. V is TRBV6-5 and J is TRBJ1-6; D is unresolved. The germline V gene has CDR1 MNHEY and CDR2 SVGAGI. V lost 7 bases and J 7 bases, leaving 8 bases between the germline ends. There are 12 residues in the CDR3. The CDR3: CASTNGNSPLHF. The CDR3 DNA follows: TGTGCCAGCACCAACGGGAATTCACCCCTCCACTTT.

The rearrangement uses TRBV10-3 and TRBJ2-5, with TRBD1 as a possible D gene (6 bases). The J call may be wrong; the DNA end is better matched by TRBJ2-7. Germline V gene data show CDR1 as ENHRY and CDR2 as SYGVKD. The CDR3 loop spans 15 amino acids. The CDR3 DNA sequence: TGTGCCATCAGTCCCACCGGGACAATCTCCTACGAGCAGTACTTC. Translated: CAISPTGTISYEQYF.

This chain uses TRBV7-2 with TRBJ1-2, with 10 bases that match TRBD1. The germline V gene has CDR1 SGHTA and CDR2 FQGNSA. CDR3 length equals 15 residues. The junction had 7 bases not matched to a gene; V was cut back by 3 bases and J by 6 bases. In nucleotides, the CDR3 is TGTGCCAGCAGCTTCCCTACCGGGACAGGGGATGGCTACACCTTC. Translated, it gives CASSFPTGTGDGYTF.

The chain joins TRBV10-3 to TRBJ1-1; D is unclear. CDR1 is ENHRY and CDR2 is SYGVKD in the germline V gene. Trimming removed 1 base at V and 9 bases at J, with 9 bases between. There are 12 residues in the CDR3. In nucleotides, the CDR3 is TGTGCCATCAGTGAGTTAGGAGGAAAAGCTTTCTTT. Translation gives CAISELGGKAFF.

This clone appeared a few times. CDR3 bases: TGCGCCAGCAGCCAAGACAGGGGTGAGCAGTTCTTC. Amino acid sequence: CASSQDRGEQFF. The chain recombines TRBV4-1 with TRBJ2-1; D is possibly TRBD1 (6 bases). V dropped 0 bases and J dropped 9 bases, with 6 bases sitting between them. This CDR3 has 12 residues. The germline gives CDR1 MGHRA, CDR2 YSYEKL.

The chain uses TRBV7-2 and TRBJ2-1, with D unclear. The CDR3 loop spans 15 amino acids. V was cut by 4 bases and J by 1 base, with 11 bases left in between. Germline V lookup: CDR1 SGHTA, CDR2 FQGNSA. The CDR3 sequence: CASSSGVASYNEQFF. The CDR3 DNA reads TGTGCCAGCAGCTCCGGAGTTGCGTCCTACAATGAGCAGTTCTTC.

The chain carries TRBV6-1 and TRBJ2-3, with 7 bases aligning to TRBD1. V lost 2 bases, J lost 1 base, and 6 bases stayed unmatched. The CDR3 runs 16 residues. Germline CDR1 is MNHNS and CDR2 is SASEGT. CDR3 residues: CASSELTGARTDTQYF. The CDR3 coding sequence is TGTGCCAGCAGTGAACTTACAGGGGCCCGCACAGATACGCAGTATTTT.

The chain joins TRBV4-2 to TRBJ1-2, with a weak D call TRBD1 (6 bases). Per germline, CDR1 LGHNA and CDR2 YNFKEQ. This CDR3 region has 13 residues. The V gene lost 2 bases and the J gene lost 2 bases, with 6 bases spanning the gap. The CDR3 reads CASSQQGNYGYTF. As DNA, the CDR3 is TGTGCCAGCAGCCAACAGGGGAACTATGGCTACACCTTC.

The chain combines TRBV7-2 with TRBJ1-6; D is uncertain. The germline gives CDR1 SGHTA, CDR2 FQGNSA. The CDR3 has 13 residues. The V end lost 0 bases, the J end lost 17 bases, and 14 bases lay between the germline ends. In nucleotides, the CDR3 is TGTGCCAGCAGCTTAGCGGCCCGGGTTGGGTTCCACTTT. Protein sequence: CASSLAARVGFHF.

This clone is a singleton in its sample. The rearrangement uses TRBV6-1 and TRBJ2-2; maybe TRBD2 (5 bases). The germline V gene has CDR1 MNHNS and CDR2 SASEGT. Trimming shortened V by 6 bases and J by 7 bases, and 12 bases separated the two germline ends. The length of the CDR3 is 13 residues. CDR3 region: CASRGKRVGELFF. Written as DNA, the CDR3 is TGTGCCAGCAGGGGGAAGAGGGTCGGGGAGCTGTTTTTT.

The rearrangement joins TRBV2 to TRBJ1-4; D gene ambiguous. The CDR3 has 14 residues. Germline V gene sequence: CDR1 SNHLY, CDR2 FYNNEI. Trimming took off 3 bases at V and 8 bases at J, with 13 bases between the two ends. CDR3 bases: TGTGCCAGCAGTGACGGAGGTTTTGGGGAAAAACTGTTTTTT. Its translation: CASSDGGFGEKLFF.

This rearrangement joins TRBV29-1 to TRBJ2-1; 11 nucleotides align to TRBD2. The V segment lost 5 bases and the J segment 4 bases; nucleotides outside the gene matches: 13. The CDR3 extends over 17 amino acids. Germline V gene lookup returns CDR1 SQVTM and CDR2 ANQGSEA. In nucleotides, the CDR3 is TGCAGCGTTCAAGCCCGTCTAGCGGGGGGATCTTACAATGAGCAGTTCTTC. Its protein is CSVQARLAGGSYNEQFF.

The chain links TRBV5-1 to TRBJ1-4; 9 bases agree with TRBD1. The V segment lost 0 bases and the J segment 8 bases; nucleotides outside the gene matches: 8. CDR1 is SGHRS and CDR2 is YFSETQ in the germline V gene. CDR3 size: 16 residues. The CDR3 is CASSLELGQGSEKLFF. The CDR3 DNA follows: TGCGCCAGCAGCTTGGAATTGGGACAGGGAAGCGAAAAACTGTTTTTT. Full variable domain (remainder filled in from reference TRBV5-1 and TRBJ1-4): KAGVTQTPRYLIKTRGQQVTLSCSPISGHRSVSWYQQTPGQGLQFLFEYFSETQRNKGNFPGRFSGRQFSNSRSEMNVSTLELGDSALYLCASSLELGQGSEKLFFGSGTQLSVL.

V is TRBV7-2 and J is TRBJ1-4; 7 bases match TRBD1. This CDR3 is built from 16 residues. Germline CDR1 and CDR2: SGHTA and FQGNSA. V shed 3 bases and J 2 bases; nucleotides not matched to a gene: 6. CDR3 sequence (DNA): TGTGCCAGCAGCTTCCAAGGGGGCTCGACTAATGAAAAACTGTTTTTT. Translating gives CASSFQGGSTNEKLFF.

The chain uses TRBV7-8 and TRBJ2-3, with 7 nucleotides matching TRBD1. V shed 5 bases, J shed 6 bases, and the junction held 11 bases outside the gene matches. The CDR3 totals 15 residues. CDR1 is SGHVS and CDR2 is FQNEAQ in the germline V gene. CDR3 protein: CASSRAGGERDTQYF. The CDR3 nucleotides are TGTGCCAGCAGCCGGGCAGGGGGAGAAAGGGATACGCAGTATTTT. Filled out from reference TRBV7-8 and TRBJ2-3, the complete variable domain reads GAGVSQSPRYKVAKRGQDVALRCDPISGHVSLFWYQQALGQGPEFLTYFQNEAQLDKSGLPSDRFFAERPEGSVSTLKIQRTQQEDSAVYLCASSRAGGERDTQYFGPGTRLTVL.

The chain employs TRBV7-2 and TRBJ2-7, with 7 bases lining up with TRBD1. The germline CDR1 and CDR2 sequences are SGHTA and FQGNSA. The CDR3 runs 14 residues. The V gene end was trimmed by 5 bases and the J gene end by 2 bases; junction bases not matched to a gene: 6. The CDR3 nucleotides are TGTGCCAGCAGCCTGACAGGGATTACCTACGAGCAGTACTTC. Protein sequence: CASSLTGITYEQYF.

This chain joins TRBV30 and TRBJ2-5; TRBD2 aligns across 9 bases. V lost 3 bases to trimming and J lost 5 bases; unmatched junction nucleotides: 7. This CDR3 region has 14 residues. In germline, CDR1 is GTSNPN, CDR2 SVGIG (reference sequence). CDR3 sequence: CAWSGRGGRETQYF. The CDR3 DNA is TGTGCCTGGAGCGGGCGGGGGGGCAGGGAGACCCAGTACTTC.

The chain links TRBV6-1 to TRBJ2-1; 12 nucleotides line up with TRBD1. The CDR3 contains 14 residues. The germline gives CDR1 MNHNS, CDR2 SASEGT. V lost 6 bases to trimming and J lost 9 bases; unmatched junction nucleotides: 6. CDR3 sequence (DNA): TGTGCCAGCAGAGCCGGGACAGGGGGCACTGAGCAGTTCTTC. This encodes CASRAGTGGTEQFF.